The 4 T cell receptor beta chains below were found in one sample sequenced in a study of blood T cell repertoires in COVID-19. Sequenced by immunoSEQ multiplex PCR; TCRdb stores in-frame clones only, minus some. The sample includes some 130,000 clones, 85% to 90% of them seen just once. Sequencing was carried out using peripheral blood. Receptors originate from a human donor in a cohort sampled during active COVID-19.

This chain connects TRBV5-1 to TRBJ2-3; 8 positions agree with TRBD2. The CDR3 runs to 15 residues. The germline V gene encodes CDR1 SGHRS and CDR2 YFSETQ. The V gene end was trimmed by 3 bases and the J gene end by 6 bases; junction bases not matched to a gene: 9. This CDR3 is CASSSDGTRQDTQYF. For the CDR3, the DNA is TGCGCCAGCAGCTCGGATGGGACTAGGCAGGATACGCAGTATTTT.

The chain couples TRBV24-1 to TRBJ2-1; the match to TRBD2 covers 9 bases. The CDR3 extends over 16 amino acids. Germline V gene sequence: CDR1 KGHDR, CDR2 SFDVKD. V was pared by 2 bases and J by 6 bases, with 7 bases of the junction left unmatched. CDR3 sequence reads: CATSDSFERGANEQFF. The CDR3 DNA reads as TGTGCCACCAGTGATTCCTTCGAGCGGGGGGCCAATGAGCAGTTCTTC.

The chain combines TRBV2 with TRBJ1-4; D is undetermined. Looked up from germline, CDR1 is SNHLY and CDR2 is FYNNEI. The CDR3 loop spans 13 amino acids. Trimming took 7 bases from V and 8 from J, leaving 14 bases between them. CDR3 nucleotide sequence: TGTGCCAGCAAGCCCGGGAGTGAGGAAAAACTGTTTTTT. It is translated as CASKPGSEEKLFF.

The chain recombines TRBV9 with TRBJ1-6; a weak D match, TRBD1 (5 bases). Germline-derived CDR1 and CDR2 are SGDLS and YYNGEE. The length of the CDR3 is 15 residues. V was cut by 0 bases and J by 7 bases, with 11 bases left in between. The CDR3 DNA follows: TGTGCCAGCAGCGTAGGTCAAGGGGCCAATTCACCCCTCCACTTT. Protein: CASSVGQGANSPLHF.